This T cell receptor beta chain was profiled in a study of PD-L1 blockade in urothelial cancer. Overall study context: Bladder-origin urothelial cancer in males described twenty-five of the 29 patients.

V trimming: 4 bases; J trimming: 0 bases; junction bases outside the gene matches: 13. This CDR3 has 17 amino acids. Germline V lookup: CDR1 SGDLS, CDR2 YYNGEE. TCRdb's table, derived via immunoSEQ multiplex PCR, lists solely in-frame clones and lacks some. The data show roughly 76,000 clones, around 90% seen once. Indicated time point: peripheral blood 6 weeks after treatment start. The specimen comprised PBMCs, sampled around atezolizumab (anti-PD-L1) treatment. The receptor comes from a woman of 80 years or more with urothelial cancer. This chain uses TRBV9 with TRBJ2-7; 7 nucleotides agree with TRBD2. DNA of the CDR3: TGTGCCAGCAGCCGGGGGGACCACGCCCCGAGCTCCTACGAGCAGTACTTC. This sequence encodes CASSRGDHAPSSYEQYF. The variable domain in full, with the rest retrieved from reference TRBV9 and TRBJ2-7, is DSGVTQTPKHLITATGQRVTLRCSPRSGDLSVYWYQQSLDQGLQFLIQYYNGEERAKGNILERFSAQQFPDLHSELNLSSLELGDSALYFCASSRGDHAPSSYEQYFGPGTRLTVT.